This T cell receptor (beta chain) stems from a study of T cells in Graves' hyperthyroidism and ophthalmopathy. Turning to the study itself: Peripheral blood was collected at initial diagnosis, before any treatment. Notes on the study in general: For ophthalmopathy, model prediction preceded onset by a median approximately 6 months. Blood also contained most expanded thyroid clonotypes above 0.001.

TCR beta CDR3 region amplification was performed from RNA transcripts. TCR CDR3 regions were first amplified by RT-PCR with HTBI primers. Each CDR3 protein is one row after TCRdb ran MiXCR on the multiplex PCR reads. The sample has approximately 300,000 distinct CDR3 sequences, roughly 19% seen once. Germline-derived CDR1 and CDR2 are MNHEY and SVGEGT. This CDR3 region has 17 residues. V shed 4 bases and J 0 bases; nucleotides not matched to a gene: 8. There are many counts of this clonotype. Its antigen is undetermined. Sequenced: blood. The rearrangement joins TRBV6-2 or TRBV6-3 to TRBJ2-3; 9 bases are shared with TRBD2. This clonotype originated in a man between 50 and 59 years old with Graves' ophthalmopathy. CDR3 DNA sequence: TGTGCCAGCAGTTCCGGACTAGCGTTGACTAGCACAGATACGCAGTATTTT. As protein: CASSSGLALTSTDTQYF.